A selection of T cell receptor beta chains follows, all from one sample in a study of blood T cell repertoires in COVID-19. Here immunoSEQ multiplex PCR was the method, and the copy in TCRdb shows in-frame clones only, minus some. The sample lists roughly 100,000 clones, around 87% occurring once. Material: peripheral blood. Source of these receptors: a man aged 45-65 years with active or convalescent COVID-19. CDR3s include the opening cysteine and the closing phenylalanine or tryptophan. The D gene is left open where the match is weak. Clone size is given for some rows only: seen once, a few or many times, or a class if the clone is expanded.

V	D	J	size	CDR3	DNA
TRBV2	NA	TRBJ1-1	NA	CATRRGEENEAFF	TGTGCCACCCGGCGGGGGGAGGAAAATGAAGCTTTCTTT
TRBV29-1	TRBD2	TRBJ2-1	once	CSVAVTSGGADNEQFF	TGCAGCGTTGCCGTGACTAGCGGGGGGGCCGACAATGAGCAGTTCTTC
TRBV2	NA	TRBJ1-2	NA	CASNPQGEAGYTF	TGTGCCAGCAACCCACAGGGAGAGGCTGGCTACACCTTC
TRBV5-1	NA	TRBJ1-3	NA	CASSFADRASGNTIYF	TGCGCCAGCAGCTTTGCGGACAGAGCATCCGGAAACACCATATATTTT
TRBV28	NA	TRBJ2-4	NA	CASTGGQAKNIQYF	TGTGCCAGCACCGGGGGACAGGCCAAAAACATTCAGTACTTC
TRBV6-4	TRBD1	TRBJ2-2	NA	CASSEQGAGELFF	TGTGCCAGCAGTGAACAGGGGGCCGGGGAGCTGTTTTTT
TRBV5-1	NA	TRBJ2-2	NA	CASSRRDTQTGELFF	TGCGCCAGCAGCCGCCGGGACACCCAAACCGGGGAGCTGTTTTTT
TRBV27	NA	TRBJ1-5	NA	CASRSHLGRYSNQPQHF	TGTGCCAGCAGATCCCACTTGGGCAGGTATAGCAATCAGCCCCAGCATTTT
TRBV29-1	NA	TRBJ2-3	NA	CSEARSGGRTDTQYF	TGCAGCGAGGCGAGGAGCGGAGGACGCACAGATACGCAGTATTTT
TRBV4-3	TRBD1	TRBJ2-3	NA	CASSQDFGRGFADTQYF	TGCGCCAGCAGCCAAGATTTCGGCAGGGGGTTCGCAGATACGCAGTATTTT
TRBV10-3	NA	TRBJ2-5	NA	CAISESQVGETQYF	TGTGCCATCAGTGAGTCGCAGGTGGGAGAGACCCAGTACTTC
TRBV19	NA	TRBJ1-1	NA	CASSRGQSEAFF	TGTGCCAGTAGTAGAGGACAGAGTGAAGCTTTCTTT
TRBV10-3	NA	TRBJ2-1	NA	CAISVWGEDNEQFF	TGTGCCATCTCTGTCTGGGGCGAGGACAATGAGCAGTTCTTC
TRBV5-1	NA	TRBJ2-2	NA	CASRAGGIDTGELFF	TGCGCCAGCAGGGCAGGGGGGATCGACACCGGGGAGCTGTTTTTT
TRBV27	NA	TRBJ2-1	NA	CASSLDRLSYNEQFF	TGTGCCAGCAGTCTAGACAGGTTATCCTACAATGAGCAGTTCTTC
TRBV6-6	TRBD2	TRBJ2-5	NA	CASRPSGTSGGGQYF	TGTGCCAGCAGGCCATCCGGGACTAGCGGGGGCGGCCAGTACTTC
TRBV20-1	NA	TRBJ2-5	NA	CSASISTPKETQYF	TGCAGTGCTAGTATCTCGACACCAAAAGAGACCCAGTACTTC
TRBV19	TRBD1	TRBJ2-1	NA	CASSIRQGSDEQFF	TGTGCCAGTAGTATAAGACAGGGTTCTGATGAGCAGTTCTTC
TRBV10-3	NA	TRBJ1-2	NA	CAISTQGGKDYGYTF	TGTGCCATCAGTACACAAGGGGGTAAGGACTATGGCTACACCTTC
TRBV3-1/TRBV3-2	TRBD1	TRBJ1-6	once	CASSPRQGSSPLHF	TGTGCCAGCAGCCCCCGACAGGGGTCCTCACCCCTCCACTTT
TRBV19	NA	TRBJ2-2	NA	CASSIGRGLGGELFF	TGTGCCAGTAGTATCGGCCGGGGGTTGGGCGGGGAGCTGTTTTTT
TRBV29-1	NA	TRBJ2-2	NA	CSAMNTGELFF	TGCAGCGCCATGAACACCGGGGAGCTGTTTTTT
TRBV28	NA	TRBJ1-1	NA	CASSPGGANTEAFF	TGTGCCAGCAGCCCTGGGGGGGCAAACACTGAAGCTTTCTTT
TRBV3-1/TRBV3-2	TRBD1	TRBJ2-3	NA	CASSQGFVPGQSALNTQYF	TGTGCCAGCAGCCAGGGGTTTGTCCCGGGACAGAGTGCATTAAATACGCAGTATTTT
TRBV28	TRBD2	TRBJ2-1	NA	CASSPSSRPGLAGAYYNEQFF	TGTGCCAGCAGTCCTTCTTCTCGCCCTGGGCTAGCGGGGGCCTATTACAATGAGCAGTTCTTC
TRBV10-3	NA	TRBJ2-6	NA	CAISQSQGFGGANVLTF	TGTGCCATCAGCCAATCCCAGGGTTTCGGTGGGGCCAACGTCCTGACTTTC
TRBV9	TRBD1	TRBJ2-5	NA	CASSVTGEETQYF	TGTGCCAGCAGCGTAACAGGGGAGGAGACCCAGTACTTC
TRBV19	TRBD1	TRBJ1-2	NA	CASSSRGSGYGYTF	TGTGCCAGTAGTTCCAGGGGGTCTGGCTATGGCTACACCTTC
TRBV24-1	TRBD2	TRBJ2-3	NA	CATSDLAGTTTDTQYF	TGTGCCACCAGTGATTTGGCGGGGACTACCACAGATACGCAGTATTTT
TRBV18	TRBD1	TRBJ1-1	NA	CASSPDRAGTEAFF	TGTGCCAGCTCACCAGACAGGGCAGGGACTGAAGCTTTCTTT
TRBV6-5	TRBD2	TRBJ2-7	NA	CASSYSRGAYEQYF	TGTGCCAGCAGTTACTCCCGGGGGGCCTACGAGCAGTACTTC
TRBV28	TRBD1	TRBJ2-7	NA	CASSFDLQGDEQYF	TGTGCCAGCAGTTTTGATTTACAGGGGGACGAGCAGTACTTC
TRBV19	TRBD1	TRBJ1-4	NA	CASSIHGQGLSELFF	TGTGCCAGTAGTATTCACGGACAGGGGTTGTCAGAACTGTTTTTT
TRBV5-4	NA	TRBJ2-1	NA	CASSHFRDNNEQFF	TGTGCCAGCAGTCATTTCCGGGACAACAATGAGCAGTTCTTC
TRBV9	TRBD1	TRBJ1-4	NA	CASSPGTAYEKLFF	TGTGCCAGCAGCCCCGGGACAGCTTATGAAAAACTGTTTTTT
TRBV5-6	NA	TRBJ1-1	NA	CASSLWGQNTEAFF	TGTGCCAGCAGCTTGTGGGGGCAGAACACTGAAGCTTTCTTT
TRBV5-1	TRBD1	TRBJ2-1	once	CASSPNWRQGAYNEQFF	TGCGCCAGCAGCCCAAATTGGAGGCAGGGGGCCTACAATGAGCAGTTCTTC
TRBV5-4	NA	TRBJ2-7	NA	CASSLERRQNHEQYF	TGTGCCAGCAGCTTGGAAAGGCGACAGAACCACGAGCAGTACTTC
TRBV7-6	TRBD1	TRBJ2-2	NA	CASSLTGTGTTGELFF	TGTGCCAGCAGCTTAACCGGGACAGGCACCACCGGGGAGCTGTTTTTT
TRBV5-6	NA	TRBJ1-5	NA	CASSLANGKDQPQHF	TGTGCCAGCAGCTTGGCCAACGGGAAGGATCAGCCCCAGCATTTT
TRBV2	NA	TRBJ2-5	NA	CASSFGGYQETQYF	TGTGCCAGCAGTTTTGGGGGGTACCAAGAGACCCAGTACTTC
TRBV6-1	TRBD1	TRBJ2-5	NA	CASSDNRGETQYF	TGTGCCAGCAGTGACAACAGGGGAGAGACCCAGTACTTC
TRBV7-6	NA	TRBJ2-2	NA	CASSPPVGELFF	TGTGCCAGCAGCCCCCCGGTCGGGGAGCTGTTTTTT
TRBV6-1	TRBD1	TRBJ1-4	NA	CASSDQDRGPEKLFF	TGTGCCAGCAGTGACCAGGACAGGGGGCCGGAAAAACTGTTTTTT
TRBV28	TRBD1	TRBJ2-1	NA	CASSSDPGQVYNEQFF	TGTGCCAGCAGTTCCGATCCGGGACAGGTTTACAATGAGCAGTTCTTC
TRBV2	TRBD1	TRBJ1-5	NA	CASRAGQGYQPQHF	TGTGCCAGCAGGGCGGGACAGGGGTATCAGCCCCAGCATTTT
TRBV29-1	TRBD1	TRBJ1-4	NA	CSVLGQGGEKLFF	TGCAGCGTACTCGGACAGGGGGGGGAAAAACTGTTTTTT
TRBV2	TRBD1	TRBJ1-5	NA	CASSGTGGQPQHF	TGTGCCAGCAGCGGGACAGGGGGCCAGCCCCAGCATTTT
TRBV27	NA	TRBJ1-5	NA	CASSFRDGQPQHF	TGTGCCAGCAGTTTCAGGGATGGTCAGCCCCAGCATTTT
TRBV19	TRBD1	TRBJ1-3	NA	CASNDRGSGNTIYF	TGTGCCAGTAACGACAGGGGTTCGGGAAACACCATATATTTT
TRBV11-2	TRBD1	TRBJ1-5	once	CASSPTRGNRNQPQHF	TGTGCCAGCAGTCCTACCAGGGGGAATAGGAATCAGCCCCAGCATTTT
TRBV5-1	NA	TRBJ2-5	NA	CASSSLPQETQYF	TGCGCCAGCAGCTCCCTACCGCAAGAGACCCAGTACTTC
TRBV21-1	NA	TRBJ1-3	NA	CASSKIGGLLLSGNTIYF	TGTGCCAGCAGCAAAATTGGAGGGCTGCTCCTCTCTGGAAACACCATATATTTT
TRBV5-1	TRBD1	TRBJ1-1	NA	CASGEGARATEAFF	TGCGCCAGCGGCGAGGGGGCGAGGGCCACTGAAGCTTTCTTT
TRBV7-8	NA	TRBJ1-6	once	CASSLSQGINSPLHF	TGTGCCAGCAGCTTATCACAGGGCATCAATTCACCCCTCCACTTT